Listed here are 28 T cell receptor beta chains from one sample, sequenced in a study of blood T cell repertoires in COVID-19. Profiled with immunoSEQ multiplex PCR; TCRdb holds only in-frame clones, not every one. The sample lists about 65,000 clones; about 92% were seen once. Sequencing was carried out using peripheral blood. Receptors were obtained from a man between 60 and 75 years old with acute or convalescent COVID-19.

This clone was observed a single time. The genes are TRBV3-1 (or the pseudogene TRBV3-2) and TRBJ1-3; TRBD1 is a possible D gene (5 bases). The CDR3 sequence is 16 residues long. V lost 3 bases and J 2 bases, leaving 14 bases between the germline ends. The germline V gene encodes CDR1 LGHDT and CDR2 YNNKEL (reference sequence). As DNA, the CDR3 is TGTGCCAGCAGCCAGTCAGGGCGTGGCCCTGGAAACACCATATATTTT. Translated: CASSQSGRGPGNTIYF.

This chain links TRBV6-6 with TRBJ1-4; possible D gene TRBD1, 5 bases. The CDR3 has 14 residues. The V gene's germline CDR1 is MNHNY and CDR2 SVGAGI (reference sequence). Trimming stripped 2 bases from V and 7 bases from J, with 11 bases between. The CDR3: CASSYHIGGEKLFF. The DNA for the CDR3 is TGTGCCAGCAGTTACCATATCGGGGGTGAAAAACTGTTTTTT.

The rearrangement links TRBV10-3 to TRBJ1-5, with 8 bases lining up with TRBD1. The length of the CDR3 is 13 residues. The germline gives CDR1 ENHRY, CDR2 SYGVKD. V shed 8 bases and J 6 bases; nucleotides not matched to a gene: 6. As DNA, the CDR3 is TGTGCCATCGGACAGGGACCATCTCAGCCCCAGCATTTT. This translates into CAIGQGPSQPQHF.

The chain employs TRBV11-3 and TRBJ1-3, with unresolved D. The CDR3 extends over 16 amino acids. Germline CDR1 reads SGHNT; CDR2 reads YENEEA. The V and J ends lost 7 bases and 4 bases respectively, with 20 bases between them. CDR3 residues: CASTGILWRSGNTIYF. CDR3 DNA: TGTGCCAGCACGGGGATTCTGTGGAGGTCAGGAAACACCATATATTTT.

In nucleotides, the CDR3 is TGTGCCAGCAGTGACACAGGGTCTCGAAACACCATATATTTT. Amino acid sequence: CASSDTGSRNTIYF. V usage is TRBV25-1 and J usage is TRBJ1-3; TRBD1 might be the D (6 bases). V lost 3 bases and J lost 5, with 11 bases in between. Germline assignment: CDR1 MGHDK and CDR2 SYGVNS. This CDR3 is built from 14 residues.

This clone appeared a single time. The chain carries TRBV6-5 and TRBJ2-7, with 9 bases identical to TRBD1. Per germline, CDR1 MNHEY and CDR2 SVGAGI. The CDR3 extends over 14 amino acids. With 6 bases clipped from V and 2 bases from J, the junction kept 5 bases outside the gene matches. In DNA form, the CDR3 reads TGTGCCAGCAGCTCTGGACAGGGGACCTACGAGCAGTACTTC. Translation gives CASSSGQGTYEQYF.

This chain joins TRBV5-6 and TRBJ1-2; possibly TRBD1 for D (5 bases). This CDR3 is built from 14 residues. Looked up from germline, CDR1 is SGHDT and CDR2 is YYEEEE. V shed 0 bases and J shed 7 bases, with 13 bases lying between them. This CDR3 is CASSLEQGWGGYTF. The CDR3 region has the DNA TGTGCCAGCAGCTTGGAGCAGGGCTGGGGTGGCTACACCTTC. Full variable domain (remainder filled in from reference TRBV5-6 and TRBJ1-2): DAGVTQSPTHLIKTRGQQVTLRCSPKSGHDTVSWYQQALGQGPQFIFQYYEEEERQRGNFPDRFSGHQFPNYSSELNVNALLLGDSALYLCASSLEQGWGGYTFGSGTRLTVV.

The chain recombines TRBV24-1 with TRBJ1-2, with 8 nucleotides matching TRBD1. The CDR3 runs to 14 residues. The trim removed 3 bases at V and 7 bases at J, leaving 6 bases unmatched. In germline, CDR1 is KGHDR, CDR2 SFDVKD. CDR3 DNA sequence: TGTGCCACCAGTGATCCTCAGGGGGCCAGTGGCTACACCTTC. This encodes CATSDPQGASGYTF.

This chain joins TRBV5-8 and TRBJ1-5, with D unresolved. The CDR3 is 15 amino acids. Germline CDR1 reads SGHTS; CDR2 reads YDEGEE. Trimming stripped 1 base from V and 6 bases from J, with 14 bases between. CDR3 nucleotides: TGTGCCAGCAGCTTGACGCCTCTAGAAGGTCAGCCCCAGCATTTT. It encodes CASSLTPLEGQPQHF.

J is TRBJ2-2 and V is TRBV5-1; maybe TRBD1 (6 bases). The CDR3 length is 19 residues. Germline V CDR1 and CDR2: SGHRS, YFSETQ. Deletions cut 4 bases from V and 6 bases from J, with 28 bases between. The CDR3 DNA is TGCGCCAGCAGCGGAGCGAGGGTACGACAGGCATATGTCCCCGGGGAGCTGTTTTTT. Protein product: CASSGARVRQAYVPGELFF.

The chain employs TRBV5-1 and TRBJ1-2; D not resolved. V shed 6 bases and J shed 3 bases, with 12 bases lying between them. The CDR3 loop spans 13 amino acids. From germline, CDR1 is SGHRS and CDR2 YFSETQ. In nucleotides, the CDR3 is TGCGCCAGCACCCGGGAAAAGGACTATGGCTACACCTTC. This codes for CASTREKDYGYTF.

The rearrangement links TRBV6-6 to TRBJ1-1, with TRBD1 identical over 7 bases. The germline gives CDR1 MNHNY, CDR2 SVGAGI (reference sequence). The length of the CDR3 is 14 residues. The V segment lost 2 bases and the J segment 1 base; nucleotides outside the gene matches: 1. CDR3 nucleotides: TGTGCCAGCAGTTACGGGACAGAGAACACTGAAGCTTTCTTT. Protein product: CASSYGTENTEAFF.

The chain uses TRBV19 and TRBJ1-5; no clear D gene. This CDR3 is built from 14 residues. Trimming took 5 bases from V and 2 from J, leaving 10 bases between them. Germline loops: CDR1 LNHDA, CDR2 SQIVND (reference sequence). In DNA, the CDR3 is TGTGCCAGTAGTTGGGTGGAGGGCAATCAGCCCCAGCATTTT. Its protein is CASSWVEGNQPQHF.

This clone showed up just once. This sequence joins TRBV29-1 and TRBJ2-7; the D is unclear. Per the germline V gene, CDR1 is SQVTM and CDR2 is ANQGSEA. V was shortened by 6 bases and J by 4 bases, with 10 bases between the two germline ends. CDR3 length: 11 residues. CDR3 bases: TGCAGCGTGGTGAGCCAATACGAGCAGTACTTC. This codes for CSVVSQYEQYF.

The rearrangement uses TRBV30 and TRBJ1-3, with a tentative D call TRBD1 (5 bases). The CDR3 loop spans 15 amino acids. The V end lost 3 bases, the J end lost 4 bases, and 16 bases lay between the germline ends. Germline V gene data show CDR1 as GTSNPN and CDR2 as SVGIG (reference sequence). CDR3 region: CAWSRAGTQGNTIYF. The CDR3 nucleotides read TGTGCCTGGAGCCGCGCCGGGACTCAAGGAAACACCATATATTTT.

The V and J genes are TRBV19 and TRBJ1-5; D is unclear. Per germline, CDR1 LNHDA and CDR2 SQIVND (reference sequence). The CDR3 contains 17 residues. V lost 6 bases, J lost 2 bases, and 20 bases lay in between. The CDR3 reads CASSPDPGLVGNQPQHF. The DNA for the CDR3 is TGTGCCAGTAGCCCGGACCCGGGATTAGTGGGCAATCAGCCCCAGCATTTT.

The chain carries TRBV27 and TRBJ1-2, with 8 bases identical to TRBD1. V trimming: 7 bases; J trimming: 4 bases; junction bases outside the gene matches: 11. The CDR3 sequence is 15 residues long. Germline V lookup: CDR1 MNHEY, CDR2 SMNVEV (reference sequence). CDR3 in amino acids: CASTQTGVVGYGYTF. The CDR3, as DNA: TGTGCCAGCACCCAGACAGGGGTGGTTGGCTATGGCTACACCTTC.

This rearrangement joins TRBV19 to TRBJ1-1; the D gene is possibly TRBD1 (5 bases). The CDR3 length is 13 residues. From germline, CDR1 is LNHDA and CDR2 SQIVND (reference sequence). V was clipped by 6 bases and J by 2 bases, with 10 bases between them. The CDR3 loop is CASRWGLNTEAFF. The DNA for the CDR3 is TGTGCCAGTAGATGGGGCCTCAACACTGAAGCTTTCTTT.

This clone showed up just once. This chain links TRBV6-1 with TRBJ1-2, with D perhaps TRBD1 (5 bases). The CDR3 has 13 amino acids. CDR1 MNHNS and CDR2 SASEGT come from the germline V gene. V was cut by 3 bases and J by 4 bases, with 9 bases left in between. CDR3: CASSEPGSYGYTF. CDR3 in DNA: TGTGCCAGCAGTGAGCCAGGGTCCTATGGCTACACCTTC.

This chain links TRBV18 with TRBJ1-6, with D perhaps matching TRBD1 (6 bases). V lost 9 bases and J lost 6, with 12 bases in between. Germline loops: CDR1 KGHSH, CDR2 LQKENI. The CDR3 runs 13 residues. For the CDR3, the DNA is TGTGCCAGTACGGGACACCTTAATTCACCCCTCCACTTT. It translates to CASTGHLNSPLHF.

The CDR3 DNA reads as TGTGCCAGCAGTGGCGGACGGGGAGGAGAGATTCTAACTATGGGCTACACCTTC. Translated, it gives CASSGGRGGEILTMGYTF. The chain links TRBV6-1 to TRBJ1-2; the D is unclear. Between the trimmed V and J ends, which lost 4 bases and 8 bases, there was a span of 29 bases. Germline CDR1 is MNHNS and CDR2 is SASEGT. This CDR3 has 18 residues.

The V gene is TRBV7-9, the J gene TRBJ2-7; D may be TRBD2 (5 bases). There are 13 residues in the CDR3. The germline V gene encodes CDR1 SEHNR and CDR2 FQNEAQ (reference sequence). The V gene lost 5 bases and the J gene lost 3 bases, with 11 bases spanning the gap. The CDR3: CASSRPAGYEQYF. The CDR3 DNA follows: TGTGCCAGCAGCCGACCGGCGGGCTACGAGCAGTACTTC.

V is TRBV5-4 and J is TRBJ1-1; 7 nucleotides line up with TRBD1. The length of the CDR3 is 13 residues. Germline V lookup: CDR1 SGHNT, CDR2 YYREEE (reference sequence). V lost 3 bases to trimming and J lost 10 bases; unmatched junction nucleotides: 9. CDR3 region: CASSWTGSSGAFF. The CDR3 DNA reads TGTGCCAGCAGCTGGACAGGATCTTCTGGAGCTTTCTTT.

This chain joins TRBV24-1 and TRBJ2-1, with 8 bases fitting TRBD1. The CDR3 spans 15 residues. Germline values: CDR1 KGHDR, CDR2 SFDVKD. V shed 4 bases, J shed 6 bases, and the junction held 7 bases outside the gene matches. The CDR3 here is CATSDLTGGGNEQFF. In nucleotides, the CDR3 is TGTGCCACCAGTGACTTAACAGGGGGTGGCAATGAGCAGTTCTTC.

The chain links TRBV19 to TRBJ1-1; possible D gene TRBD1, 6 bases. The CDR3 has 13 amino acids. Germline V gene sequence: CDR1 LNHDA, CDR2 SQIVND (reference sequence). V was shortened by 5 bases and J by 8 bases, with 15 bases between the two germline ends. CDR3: CASSAWTVSEAFF. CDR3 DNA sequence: TGTGCCAGTAGTGCCTGGACAGTTTCGGAAGCTTTCTTT.

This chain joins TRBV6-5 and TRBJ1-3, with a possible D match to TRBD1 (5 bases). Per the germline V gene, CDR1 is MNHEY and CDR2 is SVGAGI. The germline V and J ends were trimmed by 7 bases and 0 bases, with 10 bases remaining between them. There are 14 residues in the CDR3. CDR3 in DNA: TGTGCCAGCACCGACAGAGGCTCTGGAAACACCATATATTTT. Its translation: CASTDRGSGNTIYF.

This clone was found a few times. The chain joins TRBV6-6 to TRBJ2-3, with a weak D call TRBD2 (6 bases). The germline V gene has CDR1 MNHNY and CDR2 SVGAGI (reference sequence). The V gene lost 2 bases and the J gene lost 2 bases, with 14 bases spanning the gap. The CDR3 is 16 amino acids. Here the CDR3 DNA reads TGTGCCAGCAGTTACGCCTCCAGGGACTTCACAGATACGCAGTATTTT. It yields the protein CASSYASRDFTDTQYF.

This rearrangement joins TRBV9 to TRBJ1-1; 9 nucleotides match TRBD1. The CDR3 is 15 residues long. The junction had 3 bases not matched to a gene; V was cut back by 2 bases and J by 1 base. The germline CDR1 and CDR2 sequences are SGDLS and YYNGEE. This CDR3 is CASSVGGQGNTEAFF. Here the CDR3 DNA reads TGTGCCAGCAGCGTCGGGGGACAGGGGAACACTGAAGCTTTCTTT.